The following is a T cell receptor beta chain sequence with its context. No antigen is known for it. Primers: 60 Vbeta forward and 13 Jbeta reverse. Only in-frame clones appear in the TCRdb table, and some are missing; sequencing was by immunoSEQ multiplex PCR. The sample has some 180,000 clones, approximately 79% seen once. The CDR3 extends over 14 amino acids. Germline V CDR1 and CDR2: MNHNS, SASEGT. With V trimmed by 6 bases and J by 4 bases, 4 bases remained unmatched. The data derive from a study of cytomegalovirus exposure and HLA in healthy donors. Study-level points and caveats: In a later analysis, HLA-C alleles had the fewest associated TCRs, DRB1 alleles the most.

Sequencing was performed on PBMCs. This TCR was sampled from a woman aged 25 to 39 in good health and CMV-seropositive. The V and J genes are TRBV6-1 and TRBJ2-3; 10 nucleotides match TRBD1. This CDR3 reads CASRATGGADTQYF. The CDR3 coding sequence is TGTGCCAGCAGGGCGACAGGGGGCGCAGATACGCAGTATTTT.